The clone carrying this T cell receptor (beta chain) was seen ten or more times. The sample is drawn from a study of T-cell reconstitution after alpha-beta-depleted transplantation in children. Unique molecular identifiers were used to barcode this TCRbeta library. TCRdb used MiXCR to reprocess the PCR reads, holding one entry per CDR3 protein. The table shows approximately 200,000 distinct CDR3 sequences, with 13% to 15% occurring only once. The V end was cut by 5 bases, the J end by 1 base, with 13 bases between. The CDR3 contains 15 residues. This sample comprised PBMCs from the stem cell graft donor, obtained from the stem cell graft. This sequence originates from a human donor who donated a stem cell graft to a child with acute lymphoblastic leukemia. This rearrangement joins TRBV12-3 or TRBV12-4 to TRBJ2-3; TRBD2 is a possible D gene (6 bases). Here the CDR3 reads CASSQGTAGTDTQYF. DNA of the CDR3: TGTGCCAGCAGTCAAGGGACTGCCGGCACAGATACGCAGTATTTT.